The clone carrying this T cell receptor beta chain is termed large. Assay: immunoSEQ multiplex PCR; the TCRdb copy retains only in-frame clones and omits some. The repertoire holds under 6,500 clones, with around 79% as singletons. Trimming took 3 bases from V and 4 from J; bases not matched to a gene: 1. The CDR3 spans 14 residues. Germline-derived CDR1 and CDR2 are MDHEN and SYDVKM. These data originate in a study of immune evolution from preneoplasia to lung adenocarcinoma. The specimen sequenced was FFPE adjacent normal lung tissue. The TCR was taken from a person aged 65-85 years with lung adenocarcinoma. The chain links TRBV28 to TRBJ1-4; 8 nucleotides agree with TRBD1. CDR3 in DNA: TGTGCCAGCAGTTTTGGACAGGGTAATGAAAAACTGTTTTTT. This encodes CASSFGQGNEKLFF.